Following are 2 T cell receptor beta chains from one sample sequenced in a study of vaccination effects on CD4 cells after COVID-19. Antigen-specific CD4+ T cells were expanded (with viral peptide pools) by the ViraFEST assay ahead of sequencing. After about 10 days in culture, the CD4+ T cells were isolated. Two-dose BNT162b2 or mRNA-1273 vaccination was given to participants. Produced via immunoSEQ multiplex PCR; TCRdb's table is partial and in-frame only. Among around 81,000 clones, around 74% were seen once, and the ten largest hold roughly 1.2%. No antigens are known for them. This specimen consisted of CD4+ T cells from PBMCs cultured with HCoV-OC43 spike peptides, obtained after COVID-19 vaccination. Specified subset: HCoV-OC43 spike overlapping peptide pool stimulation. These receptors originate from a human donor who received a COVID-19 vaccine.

CDR3 DNA: TGTGCCAGCAGCCTGGAAAGGGGACGTGGCTACACCTTC. Translation: CASSLERGRGYTF. The rearrangement links TRBV5-6 to TRBJ1-2; TRBD1 might be the D (5 bases). Between the trimmed V and J ends, which lost 4 bases and 7 bases, there was a span of 14 bases. The CDR3 consists of 13 residues. From germline, CDR1 is SGHDT and CDR2 YYEEEE.

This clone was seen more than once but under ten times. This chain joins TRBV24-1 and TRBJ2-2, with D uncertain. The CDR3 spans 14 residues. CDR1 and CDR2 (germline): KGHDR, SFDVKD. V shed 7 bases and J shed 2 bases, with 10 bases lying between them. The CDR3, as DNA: TGTGCCACCAGCCAAGGTCCTAACACCGGGGAGCTGTTTTTT. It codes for CATSQGPNTGELFF.